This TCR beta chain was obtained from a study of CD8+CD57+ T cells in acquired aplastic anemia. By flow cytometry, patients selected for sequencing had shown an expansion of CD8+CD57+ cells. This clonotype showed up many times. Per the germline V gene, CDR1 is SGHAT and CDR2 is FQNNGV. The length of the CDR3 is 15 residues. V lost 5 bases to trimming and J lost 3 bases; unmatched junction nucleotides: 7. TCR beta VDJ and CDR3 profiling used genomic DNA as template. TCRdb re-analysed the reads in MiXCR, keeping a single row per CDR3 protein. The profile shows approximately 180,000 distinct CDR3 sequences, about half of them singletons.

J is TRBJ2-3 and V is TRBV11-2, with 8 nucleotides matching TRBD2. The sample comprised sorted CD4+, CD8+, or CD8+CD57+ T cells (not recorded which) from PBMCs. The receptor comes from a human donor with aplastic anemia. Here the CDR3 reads CASSPWTSLTDTQYF. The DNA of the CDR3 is TGTGCCAGCAGCCCATGGACTAGCTTGACAGATACGCAGTATTTT.